The 27 T cell receptor beta chains below come from one sample, sequenced in a study of CD8 T cells in ankylosing spondylitis. Study results and limitations: Ankylosing spondylitis blood appeared to carry a characteristic TCR beta motif of several highly homologous variants.

TCRdb reprocessed the 5' RACE reads with MiXCR, giving one entry per CDR3 protein. This sample has roughly 220,000 distinct CDR3 sequences; approximately 20% occur once, and the top ten carry under 55%. No antigen has been assigned to these receptors. The sample consisted of blood, either unsorted or a sorted T cell fraction (not recorded which). These receptor sequences come from a male donor with ankylosing spondylitis.

The chain carries TRBV27 and TRBJ2-1; D is uncertain. Germline CDR1 MNHEY, CDR2 SMNVEV (reference sequence). The CDR3 loop spans 13 amino acids. V was pared by 6 bases and J by 6 bases, with 12 bases between. CDR3 DNA sequence: TGTGCCAGCAGCCTGGCGAACGCCAATGAGCAGTTCTTC. Translating it yields CASSLANANEQFF.

The V gene is TRBV27, the J gene TRBJ2-1, with TRBD2 matching 10 bases. CDR3 length equals 13 residues. Germline V gives CDR1 MNHEY, CDR2 SMNVEV (reference sequence). V lost 5 bases, J lost 9 bases, and 4 bases stayed unmatched. The CDR3 region has the DNA TGTGCCAGCAGTGGGGGACTAGCGTTTGAGCAGTTCTTC. As protein: CASSGGLAFEQFF.

The rearrangement links TRBV19 to TRBJ1-1; 7 bases align to TRBD1. The CDR3 is made up of 14 amino acids. Unmatched junction bases numbered 12, after V lost 10 bases and J lost 4 bases. Germline V CDR1 and CDR2: LNHDA, SQIVND (reference sequence). The DNA for the CDR3 is TGTGCCACGGCATCGGGAGGGGGCGGCACTGAAGCTTTCTTT. Protein sequence: CATASGGGGTEAFF.

The table lists this clonotype with a few counts. J is TRBJ1-2 and V is TRBV27; possibly TRBD1 for D (5 bases). The CDR3 is 14 residues long. Between the trimmed V and J ends, which lost 5 bases and 8 bases, there was a span of 18 bases. Germline lookup yields CDR1 MNHEY and CDR2 SMNVEV (reference sequence). The CDR3 reads CASSPGTFWDGYTF. The DNA for the CDR3 is TGTGCCAGCAGTCCCGGGACCTTCTGGGACGGCTACACCTTC.

This clonotype appeared a few times. The chain employs TRBV7-9 and TRBJ2-5; the match to TRBD1 covers 12 bases. Germline V CDR1 and CDR2: SEHNR, FQNEAQ (reference sequence). V was pared by 5 bases and J by 10 bases, with 17 bases of the junction left unmatched. This CDR3 has 17 amino acids. This CDR3 reads CASSPSTGQGARKNQYF. CDR3 nucleotide sequence: TGTGCCAGCAGCCCATCTACGGGACAGGGGGCGAGAAAAAACCAGTACTTC.

The chain joins TRBV28 to TRBJ2-3; weak D call: TRBD2 (6 bases). The CDR3 totals 16 residues. Germline CDR1 MDHEN, CDR2 SYDVKM. The germline V and J ends were trimmed by 4 bases and 2 bases, with 16 bases remaining between them. The CDR3 here is CASSSPLAADTDTQYF. CDR3 DNA sequence: TGTGCCAGCAGTTCCCCCTTAGCGGCCGACACAGATACGCAGTATTTT.

Only a few counts were recorded for this clonotype. The chain combines TRBV20-1 with TRBJ2-1; 13 nucleotides agree with TRBD2. Trimming at V came to 1 base and at J to 3 bases, leaving 3 bases not matched to a gene. Germline V CDR1 and CDR2: DFQATT, SNEGSKA (reference sequence). The CDR3 has 16 amino acids. In DNA form, the CDR3 reads TGCAGTGCTAGAGGACTAGCGGGAGGAGACTACAATGAGCAGTTCTTC. Amino acids: CSARGLAGGDYNEQFF.

V and J are TRBV5-6 and TRBJ2-1; D possibly corresponds to TRBD2 (5 bases). V lost 7 bases to trimming and J lost 1 base, with 12 bases between them. Germline CDR1 and CDR2: SGHDT and YYEEEE. This CDR3 has 14 amino acids. The DNA of the CDR3 is TGTGCCAGCCGCCTAGCCAAGTCCTACAATGAGCAGTTCTTC. Its protein product is CASRLAKSYNEQFF.

The genes are TRBV9 and TRBJ2-5; D gene ambiguous. The V end was cut by 0 bases, the J end by 3 bases, with 15 bases between. Per germline, CDR1 SGDLS and CDR2 YYNGEE. The CDR3 extends over 16 amino acids. The CDR3 region has the DNA TGTGCCAGCAGCGTAGAGGGCCTCCCAGGCAAAGAGACCCAGTACTTC. It encodes CASSVEGLPGKETQYF. Full variable domain (rest looked up from reference TRBV9 and TRBJ2-5): DSGVTQTPKHLITATGQRVTLRCSPRSGDLSVYWYQQSLDQGLQFLIQYYNGEERAKGNILERFSAQQFPDLHSELNLSSLELGDSALYFCASSVEGLPGKETQYFGPGTRLLVL.

This clonotype was seen repeatedly, ten times or more. The chain is built from TRBV29-1 and TRBJ2-7, with a possible D match to TRBD1 (6 bases). Germline values: CDR1 SQVTM, CDR2 ANQGSEA. The CDR3 length is 14 residues. The V gene lost 4 bases and the J gene lost 4 bases, with 17 bases spanning the gap. CDR3 in DNA: TGCAGCGTTGTCTCCGGACAGACAAGTTACGAGCAGTACTTC. It translates to CSVVSGQTSYEQYF.

This chain links TRBV12-3 or TRBV12-4 with TRBJ2-3; 14 positions match TRBD2. The CDR3 length is 18 residues. The ends lost 1 base at V and 1 base at J; junction bases unmatched: 4. Written as DNA, the CDR3 is TGTGCCAGCAGTTTAGGGCCGGGACTAGCGGGGGGCACAGATACGCAGTATTTT. It encodes CASSLGPGLAGGTDTQYF.

The V call is TRBV12-3 or TRBV12-4, the J call TRBJ2-2; weak D call: TRBD1 (5 bases). The CDR3 is 13 residues long. The V end was cut by 7 bases, the J end by 4 bases, with 10 bases between. The chain's CDR3 is CASNPTVTGELFF. Here the CDR3 DNA reads TGTGCCAGCAACCCGACAGTCACCGGGGAGCTGTTTTTT.

The V call is TRBV29-1, the J call TRBJ2-1; the match to TRBD1 covers 7 bases. Germline V gene sequence: CDR1 SQVTM, CDR2 ANQGSEA. The CDR3 length is 12 residues. With V trimmed by 4 bases and J by 12 bases, 9 bases remained unmatched. The CDR3 DNA sequence: TGCAGCGTTGTGACAGGGACAGTGAGGCAGTTCTTC. Amino acid sequence: CSVVTGTVRQFF.

This clonotype was seen a few times. The chain links TRBV30 to TRBJ2-1; the D call may be TRBD1 or TRBD2 (7 bases each). Per the germline V gene, CDR1 is GTSNPN and CDR2 is SVGIG (reference sequence). This CDR3 comprises 13 residues. V was cut by 6 bases and J by 6 bases, with 15 bases left in between. CDR3 DNA sequence: TGTGCCTGCACAGGGGAGGGAGGCAATGAGCAGTTCTTC. Protein: CACTGEGGNEQFF.

This clonotype appeared many times. V usage is TRBV12-3 or TRBV12-4 and J usage is TRBJ2-3, with a tentative D call TRBD1 (6 bases). The CDR3 is made up of 11 amino acids. With 5 bases removed from V and 6 bases from J, the gap between germline ends came to 6 bases. This CDR3 reads CASSRGDTQYF. In nucleotides, the CDR3 is TGTGCCAGCAGTAGGGGGGATACGCAGTATTTT.

J is TRBJ2-7 and V is TRBV9; tentative D call: TRBD1 (6 bases). This CDR3 region has 14 residues. CDR1 is SGDLS, CDR2 YYNGEE, per germline. The V gene lost 4 bases and the J gene lost 5 bases, with 16 bases spanning the gap. CDR3 amino acids: CASSFRDIPHEQYF. The CDR3 DNA reads as TGTGCCAGCAGCTTTAGGGACATCCCCCACGAGCAGTACTTC.

This clonotype was seen a few times. The chain couples TRBV6-6 to TRBJ2-7; D unclear. The V and J ends lost 1 base and 7 bases respectively, with 11 bases between them. Looked up from germline, CDR1 is MNHNY and CDR2 is SVGAGI (reference sequence). This CDR3 spans 13 amino acids. CDR3 sequence (DNA): TGTGCCAGCAGTTACTTATCGACGGTGGAGCAGTACTTC. Translation: CASSYLSTVEQYF.

This clonotype has a handful of counts. The rearrangement joins TRBV12-3 or TRBV12-4 to TRBJ2-1; 10 nucleotides agree with TRBD2. The trim removed 5 bases at V and 0 bases at J, leaving 16 bases unmatched. The CDR3 has 20 amino acids. The CDR3 loop is CASSLRPGLATGASYNEQFF. CDR3 DNA sequence: TGTGCCAGCAGTCTTCGCCCGGGACTAGCGACAGGGGCCTCCTACAATGAGCAGTTCTTC.

This chain connects TRBV6-2 or TRBV6-3 to TRBJ2-7; D is undetermined. Germline assignment: CDR1 MNHEY and CDR2 SVGEGT. The V and J ends lost 0 bases and 6 bases respectively, with 15 bases between them. The CDR3 is made up of 15 amino acids. CDR3 DNA sequence: TGTGCCAGCAGTTACTCCCCAGATGGGTCGGGCGAGCAGTACTTC. It specifies CASSYSPDGSGEQYF.

The genes are TRBV9 and TRBJ2-7, with 11 nucleotides matching TRBD2. Germline CDR1 and CDR2: SGDLS and YYNGEE. The J segment lost 4 bases and the V segment lost 0 bases, leaving 3 bases of the junction unmatched. The CDR3 totals 15 residues. This chain's CDR3 is CASSVGVAGGYEQYF. The CDR3 DNA reads TGTGCCAGCAGCGTAGGGGTAGCGGGGGGGTACGAGCAGTACTTC.

With respect to this clonotype: No conserved phenylalanine or tryptophan is present at the end of the CDR3, so a read error is the likely explanation. V is TRBV12-3 or TRBV12-4 and J is TRBJ2-1, with TRBD2 matching over 9 bases. V gave up 3 bases and J gave up 8 bases; unmatched junction bases: 8. The CDR3 consists of 15 residues. CDR3 sequence: CASSFIAGADHEQFV. The DNA of the CDR3 is TGTGCCAGCAGTTTCATAGCGGGAGCGGATCATGAGCAGTTCGTC.

This clonotype is classed as medium-sized. The CDR3 is CASSFSGGRRGNTGELFF. In nucleotides, the CDR3 is TGTGCCAGCAGCTTTAGTGGGGGTCGGCGGGGGAACACCGGGGAGCTGTTTTTT. The genes are TRBV11-2 and TRBJ2-2, with D possibly being TRBD2 (6 bases). This CDR3 is 18 amino acids long. Trimming pared 3 bases from V and 1 base from J, leaving 18 bases between. The germline V gene encodes CDR1 SGHAT and CDR2 FQNNGV.

The CDR3 region has the DNA TGCGCCAGCAGCCAGAGGGTCGGCAACACTGAAGCTTTCTTT. This sequence encodes CASSQRVGNTEAFF. This chain uses TRBV4-1 with TRBJ1-1; D gene ambiguous. Germline CDR1 and CDR2: MGHRA and YSYEKL. V lost 3 bases and J 2 bases, leaving 10 bases between the germline ends. There are 14 residues in the CDR3.

This clonotype was seen repeatedly, ten times or more. The gene calls are TRBV5-1 and TRBJ1-1; D ambiguous. In germline, CDR1 is SGHRS, CDR2 YFSETQ. Trimming cost V 0 bases and J 5 bases, with 8 bases left between them. This CDR3 is 13 amino acids long. The chain's CDR3 is CASSLGSLTEAFF. DNA for the CDR3: TGCGCCAGCAGCTTGGGAAGTTTGACTGAAGCTTTCTTT.

The chain joins TRBV2 to TRBJ2-7, with 9 positions matching TRBD1. The CDR3 is made up of 16 amino acids. After removal of 7 bases from V and 3 bases from J, the junction contained 13 bases not matched to a gene. From germline, CDR1 is SNHLY and CDR2 FYNNEI. The CDR3 is CASTDGTGPGNYEQYF. The CDR3 DNA sequence: TGTGCCAGCACTGATGGGACAGGGCCTGGGAACTACGAGCAGTACTTC.

Note on this clonotype: A much larger clone differs by one base, so this may be a read error. The chain couples TRBV7-8 to TRBJ2-1, with D unclear. This CDR3 is 12 amino acids long. V lost 5 bases, J lost 5 bases, and 7 bases lay in between. Germline CDR1 and CDR2: SGHVS and FQNEAQ. DNA of the CDR3: TGTGCCAGCAGCCCGCAGGACAATGAGCAGTTCTTC. As protein: CASSPQDNEQFF.

The V gene is TRBV9, the J gene TRBJ1-2, with a weak D call TRBD1 (6 bases). The CDR3 spans 13 residues. V shed 3 bases and J shed 6 bases, with 12 bases lying between them. Germline V gives CDR1 SGDLS, CDR2 YYNGEE. The CDR3 spells CASSAGQSHGYTF. The CDR3 DNA reads as TGTGCCAGCAGCGCCGGACAGTCGCATGGCTACACCTTC.